The clone carrying this T cell receptor (beta chain) appeared many times. TCRdb re-derived calls from the 5' RACE reads in MiXCR, one entry per CDR3 protein. The sample yields a few hundred thousand distinct CDR3 sequences, roughly 7.1% seen once. CDR3 length equals 11 residues. V was cut by 3 bases and J by 9 bases, with 8 bases left in between. Per the germline V gene, CDR1 is MNHEY and CDR2 is SMNVEV (reference sequence). This specimen belongs to a study of identical twins. This sample also belongs to another study, concerning T cells expressing NK-cell markers.

The specimen was CD8+ T cells sorted from blood. The clonotype comes from a woman aged 18 to 35 in good health. The chain couples TRBV27 to TRBJ1-2; the D gene is possibly TRBD1 (5 bases). CDR3 sequence (DNA): TGTGCCAGCAGTTTTGGGGGAAGCTACACCTTC. Amino acids: CASSFGGSYTF.